This TCR beta chain was documented in a study of T cell changes during pregnancy in multiple sclerosis. The data were produced by immunoSEQ multiplex PCR, yet TCRdb's version contains in-frame clones alone and is incomplete. Of 65,000 to 95,000 clones detected, 85% to 95% appear once; the ten largest clones hold just over 2.5%. This clone was counted only a few times. Germline CDR1 and CDR2: SGHVS and FQNEAQ. The CDR3 loop spans 19 amino acids. V gave up 0 bases and J gave up 4 bases; unmatched junction bases: 7. The source is a female donor in good health, enrolled as a control in a pregnancy study. This specimen consisted of peripheral blood, obtained after pregnancy. The chain has TRBV7-8 and TRBJ2-6; 12 nucleotides align to TRBD1. The CDR3, as DNA: TGTGCCAGCAGCTTAGCGCCGGGACAGGGGGCTCAAGGGGCCAACGTCCTGACTTTC. Protein sequence: CASSLAPGQGAQGANVLTF.